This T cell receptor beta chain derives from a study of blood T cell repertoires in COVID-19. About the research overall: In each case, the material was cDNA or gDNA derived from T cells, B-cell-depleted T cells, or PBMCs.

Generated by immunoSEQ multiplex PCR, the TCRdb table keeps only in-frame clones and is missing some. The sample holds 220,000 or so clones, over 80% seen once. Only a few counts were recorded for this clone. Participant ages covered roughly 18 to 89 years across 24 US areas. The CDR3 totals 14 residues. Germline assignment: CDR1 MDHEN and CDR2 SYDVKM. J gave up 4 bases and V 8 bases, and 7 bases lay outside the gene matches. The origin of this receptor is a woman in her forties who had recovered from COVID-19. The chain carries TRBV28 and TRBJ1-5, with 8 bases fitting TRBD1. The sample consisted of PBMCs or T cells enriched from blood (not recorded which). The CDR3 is CASGTGDRNQPQHF. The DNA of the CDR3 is TGTGCCAGCGGGACAGGAGACCGAAATCAGCCCCAGCATTTT. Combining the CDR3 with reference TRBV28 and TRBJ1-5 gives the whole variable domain DVKVTQSSRYLVKRTGEKVFLECVQDMDHENMFWYRQDPGLGLRLIYFSYDVKMKEKGDIPEGYSVSREKKERFSLILESASTNQTSMYLCASGTGDRNQPQHFGDGTRLSIL.